These 7 T cell receptor beta chains were sequenced from one sample in a study of T-cell reconstitution after alpha-beta-depleted transplantation in children. During its preparation, the TCRbeta library received unique molecular identifiers. TCRdb used MiXCR to reprocess the PCR reads, holding one entry per CDR3 protein. The sample has approximately 47,000 distinct CDR3 sequences; around 50% are singletons. The sample in question was peripheral blood, obtained before TCRalphabeta/CD19-depleted stem cell transplant. The receptors were sampled from a boy under two years old with SCID, due to receive a stem cell transplant.

This clonotype has a handful of counts. V and J are TRBV20-1 and TRBJ2-3, with 10 bases aligning to TRBD1. The trim removed 6 bases at V and 4 bases at J, leaving 10 bases unmatched. CDR3 length: 15 amino acids. Germline values: CDR1 DFQATT, CDR2 SNEGSKA (reference sequence). The CDR3 is CSAGGGQGFADTQYF. The DNA for the CDR3 is TGCAGTGCGGGCGGGGGACAGGGGTTTGCAGATACGCAGTATTTT.

This clonotype was observed once. The chain combines TRBV20-1 with TRBJ2-5, with a possible D match to TRBD2 (6 bases). This CDR3 is built from 15 residues. Germline lookup yields CDR1 DFQATT and CDR2 SNEGSKA (reference sequence). V lost 0 bases and J 2 bases, leaving 13 bases between the germline ends. CDR3 protein: CSARDGGVAQETQYF. The CDR3 DNA sequence: TGCAGTGCTAGAGATGGCGGGGTCGCACAAGAGACCCAGTACTTC.

The V gene is TRBV20-1, the J gene TRBJ2-3; D is possibly TRBD1 (5 bases). The ends were cut back, 3 bases at V and 1 base at J, with 17 bases in the middle. Germline V gene lookup returns CDR1 DFQATT and CDR2 SNEGSKA (reference sequence). This CDR3 has 16 residues. The chain's CDR3 is CSASRSFETGTDTQYF. CDR3 coding DNA: TGCAGTGCTAGTCGTAGCTTCGAGACAGGCACAGATACGCAGTATTTT.

The gene calls are TRBV4-3 and TRBJ2-1; D may match TRBD1 or TRBD2 (5 bases each). Deletions cut 0 bases from V and 10 bases from J, with 10 bases between. Germline V CDR1 and CDR2: LGHNA, YSLEER. The CDR3 is made up of 13 amino acids. DNA for the CDR3: TGCGCCAGCAGCCAAGACAGGGACGGAGAGCAGTTCTTC. This codes for CASSQDRDGEQFF.

This chain's CDR3 is CASRRTPGRTDTQYF. The CDR3 DNA reads TGCGCCAGCAGACGCACGCCGGGTCGAACAGATACGCAGTATTTT. The chain has TRBV5-1 and TRBJ2-3; D is unresolved. Trimming stripped 5 bases from V and 3 bases from J, with 16 bases between. This CDR3 contains 15 residues. Germline CDR1 reads SGHRS; CDR2 reads YFSETQ.

V usage is TRBV20-1 and J usage is TRBJ2-5; no reliable D call. This CDR3 has 12 residues. Trimming removed 3 bases at V and 0 bases at J, with 5 bases between. Per the germline V gene, CDR1 is DFQATT and CDR2 is SNEGSKA (reference sequence). DNA of the CDR3: TGCAGTGCTAGTCCAGACCAAGAGACCCAGTACTTC. This codes for CSASPDQETQYF.

This clonotype was seen a few times. The CDR3 sequence is CASSAVPGKGTGELFF. CDR3 sequence (DNA): TGTGCCAGCAGTGCTGTCCCGGGCAAAGGCACCGGGGAGCTGTTTTTT. The rearrangement uses TRBV6-4 and TRBJ2-2; unclear D gene. Trimming took off 4 bases at V and 4 bases at J, with 16 bases between the two ends. This CDR3 spans 16 amino acids. Germline CDR1 is MRHNA and CDR2 is SNTAGT.